This T cell receptor (beta chain) was recorded in a study of blood T cell repertoires in COVID-19. V lost 2 bases, J lost 5 bases, and 15 bases lay in between. Per germline, CDR1 MNHNS and CDR2 SASEGT. This CDR3 contains 15 residues. Per the study methods: By means of reference gene primer amplification, nucleated cell counts were estimated. Assay: immunoSEQ multiplex PCR; the TCRdb copy retains only in-frame clones and omits some. D and trimming were read from the DNA, whereas the V and J calls and clone size are those reported in that table. Of around 300,000 clones listed, roughly 89% were seen once; the top ten hold about 1.7%. Grouping used clinical history reported by participants in a survey and questionnaire.

This clonotype was obtained from a woman aged 18-30 years with acute COVID-19. This chain uses TRBV6-1 with TRBJ1-1; D is unclear. Sequenced material: PBMCs or T cells enriched from blood (not recorded which). For the CDR3, the DNA is TGTGCCAGCAGTGAATGGAGGGCCCGGAGAACTGAAGCTTTCTTT. Its protein is CASSEWRARRTEAFF.